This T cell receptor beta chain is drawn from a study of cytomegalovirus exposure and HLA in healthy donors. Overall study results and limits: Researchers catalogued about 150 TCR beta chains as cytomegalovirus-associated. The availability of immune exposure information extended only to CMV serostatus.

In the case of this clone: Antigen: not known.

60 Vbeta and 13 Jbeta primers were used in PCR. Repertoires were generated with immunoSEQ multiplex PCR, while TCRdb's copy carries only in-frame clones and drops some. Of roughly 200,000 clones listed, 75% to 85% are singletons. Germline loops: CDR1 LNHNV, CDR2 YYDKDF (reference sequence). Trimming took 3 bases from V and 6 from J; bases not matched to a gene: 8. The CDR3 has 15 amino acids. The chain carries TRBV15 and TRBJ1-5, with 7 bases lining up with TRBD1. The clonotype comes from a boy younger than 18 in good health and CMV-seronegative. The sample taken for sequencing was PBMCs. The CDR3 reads CATSRGYRGGQPQHF. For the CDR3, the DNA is TGTGCCACCAGCAGGGGATACAGGGGAGGTCAGCCCCAGCATTTT.